The clone carrying this TCR beta chain was seen more than once but under ten times. What it binds is unknown. The entry originates in a study of beta chain features in type 1 diabetes. Whole-study findings and limits: The study found moderately but significantly shorter TCRB CDR3s in all four CD4+ subsets of Type 1 diabetes patients.

With 5 bases clipped from V and 4 bases from J, the junction kept 2 bases outside the gene matches. Germline V gene lookup returns CDR1 SQVTM and CDR2 ANQGSEA. This CDR3 is 12 amino acids long. The sequenced template was cDNA made from the entire isolated RNA. TCRdb keeps only in-frame clones here, not all; method: immunoSEQ multiplex PCR. Of roughly 730,000 clones in the sample, around an eighth were seen once. The clonotype comes from a man aged 18 to 35 with type 1 diabetes. V gene TRBV29-1 combines with J gene TRBJ1-1, with TRBD1 matching over 9 bases. Sequencing was carried out using naive CD4+ T cells from blood. The CDR3 region is CSVLTGGTEAFF. The CDR3 region has the DNA TGCAGCGTTTTGACAGGGGGCACTGAAGCTTTCTTT.